Presented here are 7 T cell receptor beta chains from one specimen sequenced in a study of Ad26.COV2.S vaccination and SARS-CoV-2 variants. Treatment meaning: approximately 18 received Ad26.COV2.S at low or high dose, single or two shots; 5 received placebo; per-sample allocation not given. The samples date from day 63 after the first vaccine or placebo injection. Profiling relied on immunoSEQ multiplex PCR, and the TCRdb table lists in-frame clones only, not all of them. The repertoire holds about 320,000 clones, with approximately 86% as singletons. The sequencing used peripheral blood, collected in a trial of Ad26.COV2.S vaccine versus placebo. The origin of the receptors is a person between 18 and 65 years old who received the Ad26.COV2.S COVID-19 vaccine or a placebo.

The V call is TRBV3-1 (or the pseudogene TRBV3-2), the J call TRBJ1-6; TRBD1 might be the D (6 bases). CDR1 and CDR2 from the germline V gene are LGHDT and YNNKEL (reference sequence). V dropped 6 bases and J dropped 10 bases, with 22 bases sitting between them. CDR3 size: 16 residues. The CDR3 loop is CASRPSGGAVVSPLHF. The CDR3 DNA follows: TGTGCCAGCAGACCCAGCGGGGGGGCTGTGGTCTCACCCCTCCACTTT.

The V call is TRBV5-1, the J call TRBJ2-1; unclear D gene. This CDR3 has 15 residues. The germline V gene has CDR1 SGHRS and CDR2 YFSETQ. With 1 base removed from V and 5 bases from J, the gap between germline ends came to 13 bases. CDR3 region: CASSLWIGSDNEQFF. CDR3 sequence (DNA): TGCGCCAGCAGCTTGTGGATCGGGTCGGACAATGAGCAGTTCTTC. Supplemented by reference TRBV5-1 and TRBJ2-1, the full variable domain reads KAGVTQTPRYLIKTRGQQVTLSCSPISGHRSVSWYQQTPGQGLQFLFEYFSETQRNKGNFPGRFSGRQFSNSRSEMNVSTLELGDSALYLCASSLWIGSDNEQFFGPGTRLTVL.

The V call is TRBV2, the J call TRBJ1-1, with unresolved D. The CDR3 extends over 14 amino acids. The germline gives CDR1 SNHLY, CDR2 FYNNEI. V lost 4 bases and J lost 3, with 12 bases in between. The CDR3 reads CASSVEGLDTEAFF. CDR3 nucleotide sequence: TGTGCCAGCAGTGTAGAGGGCTTGGACACTGAAGCTTTCTTT. Combining the CDR3 with reference TRBV2 and TRBJ1-1 gives the whole variable domain EPEVTQTPSHQVTQMGQEVILRCVPISNHLYFYWYRQILGQKVEFLVSFYNNEISEKSEIFDDQFSVERPDGSNFTLKIRSTKLEDSAMYFCASSVEGLDTEAFFGQGTRLTVV.

The chain has TRBV2 and TRBJ1-4, with TRBD1 identical over 7 bases. CDR3 length equals 14 residues. Per the germline V gene, CDR1 is SNHLY and CDR2 is FYNNEI. J lost 8 bases, V lost 6 bases, and 9 bases had no gene match. The CDR3 spells CASRAGTVFEKLFF. The DNA for the CDR3 is TGTGCCAGCAGGGCCGGGACAGTCTTCGAAAAACTGTTTTTT.

The chain is built from TRBV5-6 and TRBJ2-7; perhaps TRBD2 as D (6 bases). The CDR3 extends over 16 amino acids. The V and J ends lost 4 bases and 2 bases respectively, with 19 bases between them. The germline CDR1 and CDR2 sequences are SGHDT and YYEEEE. The CDR3, as DNA: TGTGCCAGCAGCCCGGGCCGGGACGGAGGGCCCTACGAGCAGTACTTC. Translation gives CASSPGRDGGPYEQYF.

The genes are TRBV4-1 and TRBJ1-5; no clear D. Looked up from germline, CDR1 is MGHRA and CDR2 is YSYEKL. This CDR3 has 14 amino acids. V shed 1 base and J shed 7 bases, with 11 bases lying between them. CDR3 nucleotide sequence: TGCGCCAGCAGCCAAGGCTTCGGTGTACAGCCCCAGCATTTT. As protein: CASSQGFGVQPQHF.

The rearrangement joins TRBV7-3 to TRBJ1-2; D is perhaps TRBD1 (6 bases). This CDR3 comprises 16 residues. Trimming shortened V by 5 bases and J by 6 bases, and 22 bases separated the two germline ends. Looked up from germline, CDR1 is SGHTA and CDR2 is FQGTGA. CDR3 in amino acids: CASSPDRYGGGDGYTF. As DNA, the CDR3 is TGTGCCAGCAGCCCCGACCGATACGGAGGGGGAGATGGCTACACCTTC.